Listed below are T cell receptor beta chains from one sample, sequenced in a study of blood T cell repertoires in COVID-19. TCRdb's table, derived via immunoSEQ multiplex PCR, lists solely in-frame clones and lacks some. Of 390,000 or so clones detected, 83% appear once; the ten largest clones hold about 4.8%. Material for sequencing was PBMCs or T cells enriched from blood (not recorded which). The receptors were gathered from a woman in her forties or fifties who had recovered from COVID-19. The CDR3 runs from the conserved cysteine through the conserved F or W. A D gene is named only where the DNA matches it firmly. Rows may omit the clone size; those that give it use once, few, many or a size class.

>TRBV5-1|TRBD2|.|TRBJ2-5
CASSGVAGGPSETQYF
TGCGCCAGCAGTGGGGTGGCGGGAGGGCCCTCAGAGACCCAGTACTTC
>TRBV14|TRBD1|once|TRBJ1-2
CASTRQGGYGYTF
TGTGCCAGCACCCGACAGGGGGGTTATGGCTACACCTTC
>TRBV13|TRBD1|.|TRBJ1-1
CASSLALTGGNTEAFF
TGTGCCAGCAGCTTAGCCCTGACAGGGGGGAACACTGAAGCTTTCTTT
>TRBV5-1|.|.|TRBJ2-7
CASSSRVSYEQYF
TGCGCCAGCAGCTCCAGGGTCTCCTACGAGCAGTACTTC
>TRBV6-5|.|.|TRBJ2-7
CASSRQGKYEQYF
TGTGCCAGCAGTCGCCAGGGGAAATACGAGCAGTACTTC
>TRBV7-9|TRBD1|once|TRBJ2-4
CASSRGQAAKNIQYF
TGTGCCAGCAGCAGAGGACAGGCGGCCAAAAACATTCAGTACTTC
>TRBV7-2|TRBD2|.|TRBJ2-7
CASSLGELADTQNGEQYF
TGTGCCAGCAGCTTAGGAGAGCTAGCGGACACCCAAAACGGCGAGCAGTACTTC
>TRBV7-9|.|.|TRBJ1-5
CASSLSGQSNQPQHF
TGTGCCAGCAGCTTGTCGGGACAAAGCAATCAGCCCCAGCATTTT
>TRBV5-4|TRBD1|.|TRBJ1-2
CASSRIGTDNYGYTF
TGTGCCAGCAGCCGAATTGGGACAGATAACTATGGCTACACCTTC
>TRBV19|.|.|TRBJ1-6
CASRGSGTTLSYNSPLHF
TGTGCCAGTAGAGGATCCGGGACAACCCTCTCCTATAATTCACCCCTCCACTTT
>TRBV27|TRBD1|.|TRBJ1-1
CASNRQGIMTEAFF
TGTGCCAGCAACCGACAGGGGATCATGACTGAAGCTTTCTTT
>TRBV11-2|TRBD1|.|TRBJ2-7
CASSSVTGTVTYEQYF
TGTGCCAGCAGCTCCGTAACCGGGACAGTAACCTACGAGCAGTACTTC
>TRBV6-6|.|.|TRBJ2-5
CASSPRGGYRASETQYF
TGTGCCAGCAGTCCTCGGGGCGGGTACAGGGCAAGCGAGACCCAGTACTTC
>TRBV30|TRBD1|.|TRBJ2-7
CAWSVGTDYEQYF
TGTGCCTGGAGTGTAGGGACAGACTACGAGCAGTACTTC
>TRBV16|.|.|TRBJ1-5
CASSLLGTGDQPQHF
TGTGCCAGCAGCCTTCTCGGGACTGGGGATCAGCCCCAGCATTTT
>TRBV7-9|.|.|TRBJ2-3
CASSGTLTDTQYF
TGTGCCAGCAGTGGGACTCTCACAGATACGCAGTATTTT
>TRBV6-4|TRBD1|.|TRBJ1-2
CASSAGQGVQGYTF
TGTGCCAGCAGTGCGGGACAGGGTGTCCAGGGCTACACCTTC
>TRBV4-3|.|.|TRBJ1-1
CASSQIGRAATEAFF
TGCGCCAGCAGCCAAATCGGCAGGGCCGCAACTGAAGCTTTCTTT
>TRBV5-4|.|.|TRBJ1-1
CASGGRVDGHTEAFF
TGTGCCAGCGGAGGACGGGTTGACGGACACACTGAAGCTTTCTTT
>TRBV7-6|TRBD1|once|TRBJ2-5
CASSLDRGQGETQYF
TGTGCCAGCAGTCTCGACAGGGGGCAGGGAGAGACCCAGTACTTC
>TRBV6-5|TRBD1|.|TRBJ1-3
CASSYSRQGNGNTIYF
TGTGCCAGCAGTTACTCTAGACAGGGGAATGGAAACACCATATATTTT
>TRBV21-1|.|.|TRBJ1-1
CASSYSLRGQNTEAFF
TGTGCCAGCAGCTACTCGTTAAGGGGACAGAACACTGAAGCTTTCTTT
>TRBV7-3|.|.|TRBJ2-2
CASSSASAGWGGAGELFF
TGTGCCAGCAGCTCCGCAAGTGCCGGGTGGGGAGGAGCCGGGGAGCTGTTTTTT
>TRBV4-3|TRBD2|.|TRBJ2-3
CASSPQGRAGGQDTQYF
TGCGCCAGCAGCCCCCAAGGGAGGGCGGGGGGGCAAGATACGCAGTATTTT
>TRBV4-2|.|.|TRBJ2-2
CASSQVGPTDTNTGELFF
TGTGCCAGCAGCCAAGTAGGCCCGACAGATACGAACACCGGGGAGCTGTTTTTT
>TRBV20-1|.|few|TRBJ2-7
CSAGLLNEQYF
TGCAGTGCGGGGCTCCTAAACGAGCAGTACTTC
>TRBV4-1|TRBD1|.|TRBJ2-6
CASSQSVQGASVQAGANVLTF
TGCGCCAGCAGCCAATCGGTACAGGGGGCATCGGTTCAGGCTGGGGCCAACGTCCTGACTTTC
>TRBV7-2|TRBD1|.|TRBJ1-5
CASSPSGQGGPSNQPQHF
TGTGCCAGCAGCCCCTCCGGACAGGGGGGACCTAGCAATCAGCCCCAGCATTTT
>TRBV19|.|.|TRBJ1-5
CASKEQGSSNQPQHF
TGTGCCAGTAAAGAGCAGGGATCCTCAAATCAGCCCCAGCATTTT
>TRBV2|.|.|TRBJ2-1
CASREAEPQFF
TGTGCCAGCAGGGAAGCGGAGCCGCAGTTCTTC
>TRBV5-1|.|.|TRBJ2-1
CASSPLKAGMTMNEQFF
TGCGCCAGCAGCCCCTTAAAGGCGGGAATGACGATGAATGAGCAGTTCTTC
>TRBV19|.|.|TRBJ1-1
CASSILRGTAFF
TGTGCCAGTAGTATACTACGAGGCACCGCTTTCTTT
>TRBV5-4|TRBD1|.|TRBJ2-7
CASSHDRVVNEQYF
TGTGCCAGCAGCCACGACAGGGTTGTAAACGAGCAGTACTTC
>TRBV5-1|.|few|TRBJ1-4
CASSLSVNEKLFF
TGCGCCAGCAGCTTATCAGTAAATGAAAAACTGTTTTTT
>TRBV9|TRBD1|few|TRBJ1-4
CASSAAGTGGEKLFF
TGTGCCAGCAGCGCGGCGGGGACAGGGGGTGAAAAACTGTTTTTT
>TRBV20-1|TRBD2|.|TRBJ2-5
CSALGGETQYF
TGCAGTGCTCTGGGGGGGGAGACCCAGTACTTC
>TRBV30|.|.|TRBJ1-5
CAWSGGGNQPQHF
TGTGCCTGGAGTGGGGGGGGCAATCAGCCCCAGCATTTT
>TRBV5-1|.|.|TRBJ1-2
CASSLVFGGRDGYTF
TGCGCCAGCAGCTTGGTATTCGGTGGCAGGGATGGCTACACCTTC
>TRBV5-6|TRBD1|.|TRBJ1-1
CASSLGTGRQAFF
TGTGCCAGCAGCTTGGGGACAGGACGGCAAGCTTTCTTT
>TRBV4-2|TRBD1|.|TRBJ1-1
CASSQDLGQVNTEAFF
TGTGCCAGCAGCCAAGATTTGGGACAGGTGAACACTGAAGCTTTCTTT
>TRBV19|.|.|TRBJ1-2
CATEGRSEGELNYGYTF
TGTGCCACTGAAGGAAGGAGCGAGGGGGAACTTAACTATGGCTACACCTTC
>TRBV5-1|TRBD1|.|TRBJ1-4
CASSRHGTGEKLFF
TGCGCCAGCAGCAGACACGGGACAGGTGAAAAACTGTTTTTT
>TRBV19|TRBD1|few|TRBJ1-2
CASSTAGGGYTF
TGTGCCAGTAGTACCGCAGGGGGCGGCTACACCTTC
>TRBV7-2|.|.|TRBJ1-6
CASSPTRGTPLHF
TGTGCCAGCAGCCCAACTCGGGGTACACCCCTCCACTTT
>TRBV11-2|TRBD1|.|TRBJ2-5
CASSPGGMETQYF
TGTGCCAGCAGCCCAGGGGGCATGGAGACCCAGTACTTC
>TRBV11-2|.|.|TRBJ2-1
CASSYEDEQFF
TGTGCCAGCAGCTATGAGGATGAGCAGTTCTTC
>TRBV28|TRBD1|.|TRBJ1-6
CASSFPGTVSNSPLHF
TGTGCCAGCAGTTTCCCAGGGACAGTGAGTAATTCACCCCTCCACTTT
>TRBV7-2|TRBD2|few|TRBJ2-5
CASSSAGTSRETQYF
TGTGCCAGCAGCTCTGCCGGGACTAGCAGGGAGACCCAGTACTTC
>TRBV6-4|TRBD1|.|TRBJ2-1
CASSDTDRDPQFF
TGTGCCAGCAGTGACACGGACAGGGATCCTCAGTTCTTC
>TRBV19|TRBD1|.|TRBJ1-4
CASRQNRGYGEKLFF
TGTGCCAGTAGACAGAACAGGGGTTATGGTGAAAAACTGTTTTTT